Described below is a single TCR beta chain sequence and its context. The antigen is not known. Here immunoSEQ multiplex PCR was the method, and the copy in TCRdb shows in-frame clones only, minus some. The repertoire includes some 25,000 clones, roughly 83% of them detected once, and 8% to 10% sits in the top ten. The CDR3 spans 15 residues. V lost 7 bases and J lost 5; bases outside the gene matches: 12. Germline lookup yields CDR1 LNHDA and CDR2 SQIVND (reference sequence). These data originate in a study of PD-L1 blockade in urothelial cancer. Background on the study: Patients started atezolizumab in the mid-2010s, 1,200 mg intravenously every 3 weeks. Whole-study results and caveats: A pretreatment blood TCR clonality that fell below the median predicted better progression-free and overall survival.

The source material was PBMCs, sampled around atezolizumab (anti-PD-L1) treatment. The source of this sequence is an older man with urothelial cancer. This sequence joins TRBV19 and TRBJ1-1; TRBD1 agrees at 8 bases. The CDR3 DNA reads TGTGCCAGTATCCCATCCGGGACAGGAGCGACTGAAGCTTTCTTT. It translates to CASIPSGTGATEAFF.